The source of this T cell receptor beta chain is a study of CD8+CD57+ T cells in acquired aplastic anemia. For CDR3 and TCR beta VDJ profiling, genomic DNA was the template used. TCRdb re-called the reads through MiXCR, storing one row per CDR3 protein. The table records about 170,000 distinct CDR3 sequences, 40% to 50% of them present only once. Per germline, CDR1 DFQATT and CDR2 SNEGSKA (reference sequence). With V trimmed by 6 bases and J by 3 bases, 5 bases remained unmatched. The CDR3 has 12 residues. Patients selected for sequencing had displayed CD8+CD57+ cell expansion by flow cytometry. This sequence originates from a human donor with aplastic anemia. The sequencing input was sorted CD4+, CD8+, or CD8+CD57+ T cells (not recorded which) from PBMCs. The chain joins TRBV20-1 to TRBJ2-7; 7 bases agree with TRBD1. The CDR3 loop is CSARQGGYEQYF. CDR3 bases: TGCAGTGCCCGACAGGGCGGCTACGAGCAGTACTTC.